This is a list of T cell receptor beta chains from one sample in a study of T cells in Graves' hyperthyroidism and ophthalmopathy. TCRdb redid the calling of the multiplex PCR reads with MiXCR, one entry per CDR3 protein. The repertoire holds about 200,000 distinct CDR3 sequences, about 17% seen once, with around 48% in the top ten. Source material: blood. The receptors derive from a woman aged 45 to 65 with Graves' hyperthyroidism. CDR3s include the opening cysteine and the closing phenylalanine or tryptophan. Each record gives: V gene, J gene, clone size, D gene, CDR3 DNA, CDR3 protein. The D gene is left open where the match is weak. For some rows the clone size is stated as once, few or many, or as a class when expanded; others skip it.

v_call: TRBV20-1; j_call: TRBJ1-1; clone_size: .; d_call: .; cdr3_nt: TGCAGTGCTAGACCCCGGGAGTATAACACTGAAGCTTTCTTT; cdr3_aa: CSARPREYNTEAFF
v_call: TRBV7-8; j_call: TRBJ2-1; clone_size: few; d_call: TRBD1; cdr3_nt: TGTGCCAGCAGTCAGGGGGAACCTTTAATCTACAATGAGCAGTTCTTC; cdr3_aa: CASSQGEPLIYNEQFF
v_call: TRBV7-6; j_call: TRBJ1-1; clone_size: .; d_call: .; cdr3_nt: TGTGCCAGCAGCCCGACAGGATGGGACACTGAAGCTTTCTTT; cdr3_aa: CASSPTGWDTEAFF
v_call: TRBV27; j_call: TRBJ2-7; clone_size: few; d_call: .; cdr3_nt: TGTGCCAGCAGCCCCCACAGGGTTATGTTTTACGAGCAGTACTTC; cdr3_aa: CASSPHRVMFYEQYF
v_call: TRBV28; j_call: TRBJ2-6; clone_size: many; d_call: .; cdr3_nt: TGTGCCAGCAGTTTACCGGGACACGTGGGGGCCAACGTCCTGACTTTC; cdr3_aa: CASSLPGHVGANVLTF
v_call: TRBV7-6; j_call: TRBJ2-2; clone_size: .; d_call: .; cdr3_nt: TGTGCCAGCAGCTTAACCTGGAACACCGGGGAGCTGTTTTTT; cdr3_aa: CASSLTWNTGELFF
v_call: TRBV4-2; j_call: TRBJ2-3; clone_size: .; d_call: .; cdr3_nt: TGTGCCAGCAGCCAAGCCGTGGGGGGAGAAGATACGCAGTATTTT; cdr3_aa: CASSQAVGGEDTQYF
v_call: TRBV2; j_call: TRBJ2-3; clone_size: many; d_call: TRBD2; cdr3_nt: TGTGCCAGCACACGGGCGGGAGGGCCAACAGATACGCAGTATTTT; cdr3_aa: CASTRAGGPTDTQYF
v_call: TRBV9; j_call: TRBJ2-3; clone_size: few; d_call: TRBD2; cdr3_nt: TGTGCCAGCAGCGTATTCGCGGCTAGCGGGAGCATAAGCACAGATACGCAGTATTTT; cdr3_aa: CASSVFAASGSISTDTQYF
v_call: TRBV9; j_call: TRBJ2-5; clone_size: .; d_call: .; cdr3_nt: TGTGCCAGCAGCGTGGCAAAAGGGCGCGAGACCCAGTACTTC; cdr3_aa: CASSVAKGRETQYF
v_call: TRBV12-3/TRBV12-4; j_call: TRBJ2-5; clone_size: few; d_call: TRBD2; cdr3_nt: TGTGCCAGCAGTCCACTAGCGGGGAGTGGGGAGACCCAGTACTTC; cdr3_aa: CASSPLAGSGETQYF
v_call: TRBV6-2/TRBV6-3; j_call: TRBJ2-7; clone_size: .; d_call: TRBD2; cdr3_nt: TGTGCCAGCAGTTACTCGCAGCGGGAGGTAAGCTACGAGCAGTACTTC; cdr3_aa: CASSYSQREVSYEQYF
v_call: TRBV20-1; j_call: TRBJ1-1; clone_size: many; d_call: .; cdr3_nt: TGCAGTGCTAGTAGTTCCACCTCACTGACTGAAGCTTTCTTT; cdr3_aa: CSASSSTSLTEAFF
v_call: TRBV7-9; j_call: TRBJ1-1; clone_size: few; d_call: .; cdr3_nt: TGTGCCAGCAGTAGAACGGGGAGGCCTGAAGCTTTCTTT; cdr3_aa: CASSRTGRPEAFF
v_call: TRBV27; j_call: TRBJ2-7; clone_size: many; d_call: TRBD2; cdr3_nt: TGTGCCAGCAGTTCCCCACCGTTGACCGGGAGGGTGCACGAGCAGTACTTC; cdr3_aa: CASSSPPLTGRVHEQYF
v_call: TRBV4-1; j_call: TRBJ1-2; clone_size: many; d_call: .; cdr3_nt: TGCGCCAGCAGCCAAGAAGGGACGGCTAACTATGGCTACACCTTC; cdr3_aa: CASSQEGTANYGYTF
v_call: TRBV29-1; j_call: TRBJ2-5; clone_size: .; d_call: .; cdr3_nt: TGCAGCGTTGTAATGGGGGGCGGGGAGACCCAGTACTTC; cdr3_aa: CSVVMGGGETQYF
v_call: TRBV28; j_call: TRBJ2-1; clone_size: many; d_call: .; cdr3_nt: TGTGCCAGCACCCTGGGGGGACGGATGTACAATGAGCAGTTCTTC; cdr3_aa: CASTLGGRMYNEQFF
v_call: TRBV27; j_call: TRBJ2-7; clone_size: many; d_call: TRBD1; cdr3_nt: TGTGCCAGCAGCCTGGGGGACAGCTCCTACGAGCAGTACTTC; cdr3_aa: CASSLGDSSYEQYF
v_call: TRBV2; j_call: TRBJ2-7; clone_size: many; d_call: .; cdr3_nt: TGTGCCAGCAGCCGGGGACTCTACGAGCAGTACTTC; cdr3_aa: CASSRGLYEQYF
v_call: TRBV24-1; j_call: TRBJ1-5; clone_size: .; d_call: .; cdr3_nt: TGTGCCACCAGTGACAAATCGGGACAAAGCAATCAGCCCCAGCATTTT; cdr3_aa: CATSDKSGQSNQPQHF
v_call: TRBV7-6; j_call: TRBJ1-1; clone_size: many; d_call: .; cdr3_nt: TGTGCCAGCAGCCGTACAGGGCTCACTGAAGCTTTCTTT; cdr3_aa: CASSRTGLTEAFF
v_call: TRBV2; j_call: TRBJ1-6; clone_size: many; d_call: .; cdr3_nt: TGTGCCACCGCGTGGGGACAAACTCTGTCGCCCCTCCACTTT; cdr3_aa: CATAWGQTLSPLHF
v_call: TRBV7-9; j_call: TRBJ2-7; clone_size: many; d_call: TRBD1; cdr3_nt: TGTGCCAGCAGCCACACCGGGACAGGGGGCTCGCCACCGAGGGAGCAGTACTTC; cdr3_aa: CASSHTGTGGSPPREQYF
v_call: TRBV20-1; j_call: TRBJ2-3; clone_size: few; d_call: .; cdr3_nt: TGCAGTGCTAGAGACCCCGTTAGCGGATTCACGAATACGCAGTATTTT; cdr3_aa: CSARDPVSGFTNTQYF
v_call: TRBV27; j_call: TRBJ2-5; clone_size: many; d_call: .; cdr3_nt: TGTGCCAGCAGTTTGTGGGGGCCTGAGACCCAGTACTTC; cdr3_aa: CASSLWGPETQYF
v_call: TRBV28; j_call: TRBJ1-3; clone_size: few; d_call: .; cdr3_nt: TGTGCCAGCAGTGAGCGGACAAGCATGAGAAACACCATATATTTT; cdr3_aa: CASSERTSMRNTIYF
v_call: TRBV7-9; j_call: TRBJ1-1; clone_size: many; d_call: .; cdr3_nt: TGTGCCAGCAGCGAGGACGGTTACACTGAAGCTTTCTTT; cdr3_aa: CASSEDGYTEAFF
v_call: TRBV7-9; j_call: TRBJ1-4; clone_size: few; d_call: .; cdr3_nt: TGTGCCAGCAGCTTAGCGCGAATGGACCGAGAAAAACTGTTTTTT; cdr3_aa: CASSLARMDREKLFF
v_call: TRBV19; j_call: TRBJ2-7; clone_size: once; d_call: .; cdr3_nt: TGTGCCAGTAGTATATCCCTAGCGACGAACTACGAGCAGTACTTC; cdr3_aa: CASSISLATNYEQYF
v_call: TRBV27; j_call: TRBJ1-5; clone_size: many; d_call: .; cdr3_nt: TGTGCCACCTCCCTTGGGGGGAACGGTCAGCCCCAGCATTTT; cdr3_aa: CATSLGGNGQPQHF
v_call: TRBV20-1; j_call: TRBJ1-1; clone_size: few; d_call: .; cdr3_nt: TGCAGTGCTGCCGTTAGGGACAACACTGAAGCTTTCTTT; cdr3_aa: CSAAVRDNTEAFF
v_call: TRBV7-3; j_call: TRBJ2-7; clone_size: many; d_call: .; cdr3_nt: TGTGCCAGCAGCTTTGGCGGGGCTCCCTACGAGCAGTACTTC; cdr3_aa: CASSFGGAPYEQYF
v_call: TRBV12-3/TRBV12-4; j_call: TRBJ1-1; clone_size: many; d_call: .; cdr3_nt: TGTGCCAGCAGTTTAGTACCCGACGGGGGATCTGAAGCTTTCTTT; cdr3_aa: CASSLVPDGGSEAFF
v_call: TRBV3-1; j_call: TRBJ1-2; clone_size: many; d_call: TRBD1; cdr3_nt: TGTGCCAGCAGCCGCGGGACAGGGGAGGGTTATGGCTACACCTTC; cdr3_aa: CASSRGTGEGYGYTF
v_call: TRBV12-3/TRBV12-4; j_call: TRBJ2-2; clone_size: .; d_call: .; cdr3_nt: TGTGCCAGCAGTTTTGGGGGGGCGAGGCTGGGGGAGCTGTTTTTT; cdr3_aa: CASSFGGARLGELFF
v_call: TRBV11-2; j_call: TRBJ2-1; clone_size: few; d_call: .; cdr3_nt: TGTGCCAGCAGCCCACGACTTAATGGGGACAATGAGCAGTTCTTC; cdr3_aa: CASSPRLNGDNEQFF
v_call: TRBV12-3/TRBV12-4; j_call: TRBJ2-7; clone_size: .; d_call: .; cdr3_nt: TGTGCCAGCAGTCCCCCCCAGGTATCCTACGAGCAGTACTTC; cdr3_aa: CASSPPQVSYEQYF
v_call: TRBV20-1; j_call: TRBJ2-3; clone_size: many; d_call: .; cdr3_nt: TGCAGTGCTAGAGGTCTGGCTAGCACAGATACGCAGTATTTT; cdr3_aa: CSARGLASTDTQYF
v_call: TRBV10-2; j_call: TRBJ2-3; clone_size: many; d_call: TRBD2; cdr3_nt: TGCGCCAGCAGTGAGTCTGGCGGGAGGAGAGATACGCAGTATTTT; cdr3_aa: CASSESGGRRDTQYF
v_call: TRBV12-3/TRBV12-4; j_call: TRBJ1-6; clone_size: .; d_call: .; cdr3_nt: TGTGCCAGCACCACACGGGGGCAAGGGGCTTATAATTCACCCCTCCACTTT; cdr3_aa: CASTTRGQGAYNSPLHF
v_call: TRBV11-3; j_call: TRBJ1-1; clone_size: many; d_call: .; cdr3_nt: TGTGCCAGCAGCTTAGGGCGGGGCAGGGGAGGCACTGAAGCTTTCTTT; cdr3_aa: CASSLGRGRGGTEAFF
v_call: TRBV7-9; j_call: TRBJ2-7; clone_size: many; d_call: TRBD2; cdr3_nt: TGTGCCAGCAGCGGACGGGAGGGCTCCTACGAGCAGTACTTC; cdr3_aa: CASSGREGSYEQYF
v_call: TRBV30; j_call: TRBJ2-5; clone_size: many; d_call: .; cdr3_nt: TGTGCCTGGAGTAGGCGTAAGGAGACCCAGTACTTC; cdr3_aa: CAWSRRKETQYF